This TCR beta chain is drawn from a study of a mutant IDH1 vaccine in newly diagnosed glioma. At the level of the study: It was radiotherapy, temozolomide, or both that patients received previously, with most receiving both. General study points: The occurrence of vaccine-induced immune responses was seen in 80% to 95% of patients.

Stated time point: baseline, week 1 (first vaccination visit). Documented treatment: pre-vaccination baseline after standard-of-care therapy. The donor cohort comprised cases of new WHO grade 3 or 4 IDH1-mutant, ATRX-lost astrocytoma. Generated by immunoSEQ multiplex PCR, the TCRdb table keeps only in-frame clones and is missing some. This repertoire shows around 56,000 clones, around 90% found once; its top ten account for roughly 2.5%. The junction had 10 bases not matched to a gene; V was cut back by 3 bases and J by 7 bases. The germline gives CDR1 SGDLS, CDR2 YYNGEE. The CDR3 spans 17 residues. Of note for this clone: Antigen: not known.

The receptor comes from a man in his fifties or sixties with glioma. The chain combines TRBV9 with TRBJ2-2; 12 bases line up with TRBD2. Source: PBMCs, taken from a glioma patient treated with radiotherapy, temozolomide or both. The chain's CDR3 is CASSETGTSGLGGELFF. The DNA for the CDR3 is TGTGCCAGCAGCGAGACCGGGACTAGCGGGCTCGGCGGGGAGCTGTTTTTT.